This TCR beta chain was identified during a study of response to subunit inactivated influenza vaccine (dated by TCRdb to 2017 to 2018). For context, the study as a whole: Deep quantitative profiling of the T cell receptor repertoire was used in the study to follow responses to a trivalent subunit inactivated influenza vaccine.

Points on this clonotype: No cognate antigen has been identified for it. Within one base of it there is no much larger clone, and no base qualities were kept.

The paper's findings and limits, for the study overall: It was suggested by the authors that each seasonal influenza vaccination may recruit only a limited number of new T cells.

Receptors were amplified or captured by RT-PCR. TCRdb records Illumina HiSeq 2500 as the sequencer. Clones were called with MiXCR by TCRdb after fastp trimmed the public reads at Q25, and only in-frame beta chains were retained. Records with the same CDR3 protein are collapsed into one entry carrying the most frequent genes and DNA. The sample has about 170,000 distinct CDR3 sequences on record, around a tenth of them singletons. About a third of the sample is taken by the ten largest. CDR1 and CDR2 were assigned from the germline V gene (reference sequence) as PRHDT and FYEKMQ. The germline ends are 7 bases apart after V is trimmed by 4 bases and J by 0 bases. The CDR3 numbers 15 residues from cysteine through phenylalanine. CDR3 DNA is the only sequence kept; it has 45 bases, read in frame from the first base.

This clonotype originated in a man between 50 and 69 years old who received an inactivated influenza vaccine. Donor details come from another sample of the same person, matched by shared clones. The chain couples TRBV13 to TRBJ2-6, with an unclear D gene assignment. The specimen comprised CD8+ T cells sorted from PBMCs, sampled around 25 months after vaccination. The sequence in DNA is TGTGCCAGCAGCTCCGTCTTCTCTGGGGCCAACGTCCTGACTTTC. The translation is CASSSVFSGANVLTF.